Listed below are T cell receptor beta chains from one sample, sequenced in a study of blood T cells in healthy people across ages. MiXCR was run by TCRdb on the 5' RACE reads, yielding one entry per CDR3 protein. The sample lists about 780,000 distinct CDR3 sequences, 35% to 60% occurring once. The sequenced sample was blood. These receptors all stem from a man older than 75 in good health. CDR3s include the opening cysteine and the closing phenylalanine or tryptophan. The D gene is left open where the match is weak. Some rows mark clone size as missing; the rest say once, few, many or name a class of expanded clone.

cdr3_nt,cdr3_aa,d_call,v_call,j_call,clone_size
TGTGCCAGTCGGGTGGGAGGGCCGATAGACGAGCAGTACTTC,CASRVGGPIDEQYF,TRBD2,TRBV7-2,TRBJ2-7,few
TGTGCCAGCAGCTTAGTCACCCAGGGAGGGAGGTACTATGGCTACACCTTC,CASSLVTQGGRYYGYTF,NA,TRBV11-2,TRBJ1-2,few
TGTGCCAGCAGCCGTCGGGACAGTCTTGCAACTAATGAAAAACTGTTTTTT,CASSRRDSLATNEKLFF,TRBD1,TRBV14,TRBJ1-4,NA
TGTGCCAGCATCGGCCTAAGAAGCGGGAGATCATCTGGGGCCAACGTCCTGATTTTC,CASIGLRSGRSSGANVLIF,TRBD2,TRBV6-2/TRBV6-3,TRBJ2-6,NA
TGTGCCAGCAGCCAAGTCGGACGGGAATCCTACGAGCAGTACTTC,CASSQVGRESYEQYF,NA,TRBV14,TRBJ2-7,NA
TGCAGTGCTAGAGATCGGACGGGAGGGTCCCTGTTGGGCGAGCAGTACTTC,CSARDRTGGSLLGEQYF,TRBD2,TRBV20-1,TRBJ2-7,NA
TGTGCCAGCAGCTTGACAATAGCGGGAGGGGAGCTGTTTTTT,CASSLTIAGGELFF,TRBD2,TRBV7-2,TRBJ2-2,few
TGTGCCAGCAGCTTCCGGGGGGCCCGGACTAGCAGACTAGATACGCAGTATTTT,CASSFRGARTSRLDTQYF,TRBD2,TRBV7-2,TRBJ2-3,NA
TGTGCCAGCAGACTTGGAGCGGGGACGAGCTCCTACGAGCAGTACTTC,CASRLGAGTSSYEQYF,TRBD2,TRBV12-3/TRBV12-4,TRBJ2-7,few
TGTGCCAGCAGTGGGGGACTAGCGGGAGTTGCCAAAAACAGTCAGTACTTC,CASSGGLAGVAKNSQYF,TRBD2,TRBV6-1,TRBJ2-4,NA